These 27 T cell receptor beta chains share one sample of origin, sequenced in a study of OX40 agonist ivuxolimab in advanced cancers. Sequenced by immunoSEQ multiplex PCR; TCRdb stores in-frame clones only, minus some. The sample has about 59,000 clones; 70% to 90% are singletons. The specimen was CD4+ or CD8+ T cells sorted from blood, collected in a trial of the OX40 agonist ivuxolimab. The origin of the receptors is an adult with an advanced solid tumor such as melanoma, head and neck, liver or kidney cancer.

The V call is TRBV18, the J call TRBJ2-7, with D maybe TRBD1 (6 bases). The CDR3 sequence is 14 residues long. V was pared by 3 bases and J by 0 bases, with 9 bases between. Germline V gene data show CDR1 as KGHSH and CDR2 as LQKENI. The CDR3 bases are TGTGCCAGCTCACCTCGACAGGACTCCTACGAGCAGTACTTC. Protein: CASSPRQDSYEQYF.

The chain combines TRBV27 with TRBJ1-3; no clear D. Trimming stripped 5 bases from V and 1 base from J, with 12 bases between. Germline V lookup: CDR1 MNHEY, CDR2 SMNVEV (reference sequence). The CDR3 has 15 residues. CDR3 nucleotides: TGTGCCAGCAGTCCCAAGGCTGTATCTGGAAACACCATATATTTT. Translated, it gives CASSPKAVSGNTIYF.

V usage is TRBV11-2 and J usage is TRBJ1-2, with 8 bases that match TRBD1. The CDR3 contains 16 residues. Germline CDR1 SGHAT, CDR2 FQNNGV. J gave up 4 bases and V 0 bases, and 7 bases lay outside the gene matches. The DNA of the CDR3 is TGTGCCAGCAGCTTAGAGGCCTGGACAGGGAGCTATGGCTACACCTTC. Protein sequence: CASSLEAWTGSYGYTF.

The chain uses TRBV7-2 and TRBJ1-1; D not certain. There are 13 residues in the CDR3. CDR1 SGHTA and CDR2 FQGNSA come from the germline V gene. The V end was cut by 2 bases, the J end by 1 base, with 5 bases between. CDR3: CASSLSQNTEAFF. As DNA, the CDR3 is TGTGCCAGCAGCTTATCCCAGAACACTGAAGCTTTCTTT.

J is TRBJ1-1 and V is TRBV5-1; maybe TRBD1 (6 bases). CDR1 is SGHRS and CDR2 is YFSETQ in the germline V gene. The CDR3 runs 14 residues. Deletions cut 4 bases from V and 1 base from J, with 11 bases between. CDR3 loop: CASSPKQGNTEAFF. CDR3 bases: TGCGCCAGCAGCCCGAAACAGGGGAACACTGAAGCTTTCTTT.

The J gene is TRBJ1-1, the V gene TRBV10-3, with D perhaps TRBD1 (6 bases). Germline V gene sequence: CDR1 ENHRY, CDR2 SYGVKD. V was clipped by 6 bases and J by 4 bases, with 12 bases between them. CDR3 length: 13 residues. CDR3 bases: TGTGCCATCAGGGGGGCCCCGGGCACTGAAGCTTTCTTT. This translates into CAIRGAPGTEAFF.

The J gene is TRBJ1-2, the V gene TRBV9; 9 bases fit TRBD1. The CDR3 totals 16 residues. V trimming: 0 bases; J trimming: 1 base; junction bases outside the gene matches: 4. CDR1 is SGDLS, CDR2 YYNGEE, per germline. The DNA for the CDR3 is TGTGCCAGCAGCGTAGGCCCGGGACAGGGTAACTATGGCTACACCTTC. Amino acids: CASSVGPGQGNYGYTF. Drawing the rest from reference TRBV9 and TRBJ1-2, the complete variable domain is DSGVTQTPKHLITATGQRVTLRCSPRSGDLSVYWYQQSLDQGLQFLIQYYNGEERAKGNILERFSAQQFPDLHSELNLSSLELGDSALYFCASSVGPGQGNYGYTFGSGTRLTVV.

This clone was recorded once. The genes are TRBV4-1 and TRBJ2-1; 11 bases map to TRBD2. Germline CDR1 and CDR2: MGHRA and YSYEKL. The CDR3 has 16 residues. V trimming: 4 bases; J trimming: 4 bases; junction bases outside the gene matches: 6. For the CDR3, the DNA is TGCGCCAGCAGCCGAGAGACTAGCGGGACATACAATGAGCAGTTCTTC. As protein: CASSRETSGTYNEQFF.

This chain uses TRBV27 with TRBJ1-5; D gene ambiguous. The CDR3 has 14 residues. The germline CDR1 and CDR2 sequences are MNHEY and SMNVEV (reference sequence). The germline V and J ends were trimmed by 9 bases and 6 bases, with 18 bases remaining between them. The CDR3 bases are TGTGCCAGTGGGTCAGGCTTTGTAAGTCAGCCCCAGCATTTT. Protein product: CASGSGFVSQPQHF.

This rearrangement joins TRBV7-2 to TRBJ2-7; 10 nucleotides agree with TRBD1. V trimming: 5 bases; J trimming: 4 bases; junction bases outside the gene matches: 14. The CDR3 extends over 17 amino acids. Germline V gene lookup returns CDR1 SGHTA and CDR2 FQGNSA. The CDR3 reads CASSTKTGGNTLYEQYF. The CDR3 DNA is TGTGCCAGCAGCACCAAGACAGGGGGCAATACCCTTTACGAGCAGTACTTC.

J is TRBJ2-5 and V is TRBV5-5; D is uncertain. V lost 2 bases to trimming and J lost 4 bases, with 9 bases between them. Germline lookup yields CDR1 SGHKS and CDR2 YYEKEE (reference sequence). This CDR3 has 13 amino acids. The CDR3 region is CASSFRPGETQYF. The CDR3 DNA sequence: TGTGCCAGCAGCTTTCGTCCTGGAGAGACCCAGTACTTC.

This clone has just one count. This rearrangement joins TRBV4-1 to TRBJ2-1; possibly TRBD1 or TRBD2 for D (5 bases each). This CDR3 is built from 14 residues. Per germline, CDR1 MGHRA and CDR2 YSYEKL. Trimming took off 1 base at V and 6 bases at J, with 10 bases between the two ends. In DNA form, the CDR3 reads TGCGCCAGCAGCCAAGGCAGGGCGGGCAATGAGCAGTTCTTC. This codes for CASSQGRAGNEQFF.

The CDR3, as DNA: TGTGCCAGCAGACCCCGTGCCAAAAACATTCAGTACTTC. Its translation: CASRPRAKNIQYF. The V call is TRBV6-1, the J call TRBJ2-4; D is undetermined. The V gene's germline CDR1 is MNHNS and CDR2 SASEGT. Trimming removed 6 bases at V and 1 base at J, with 7 bases between. This CDR3 has 13 residues.

The chain uses TRBV18 and TRBJ1-5, with D uncertain. V shed 1 base and J shed 6 bases, with 13 bases lying between them. Per the germline V gene, CDR1 is KGHSH and CDR2 is LQKENI. This CDR3 region has 15 residues. CDR3 in DNA: TGTGCCAGCTCACCACAGGGAGGGTACGGTCAGCCCCAGCATTTT. This translates into CASSPQGGYGQPQHF.

The J gene is TRBJ2-2, the V gene TRBV7-8; the match to TRBD1 covers 10 bases. Trimming at V came to 0 bases and at J to 8 bases, leaving 12 bases not matched to a gene. This CDR3 region has 18 residues. Germline V gives CDR1 SGHVS, CDR2 FQNEAQ. As DNA, the CDR3 is TGTGCCAGCAGCTTAGCCGCACCGGGGACAGGGGTGTCTGGGGAGCTGTTTTTT. Translated, it gives CASSLAAPGTGVSGELFF.

The V gene is TRBV4-2, the J gene TRBJ1-2, with 9 bases identical to TRBD1. Germline CDR1 and CDR2: LGHNA and YNFKEQ. V gave up 2 bases and J gave up 8 bases; unmatched junction bases: 6. This CDR3 contains 14 residues. The CDR3 spells CASSQQQGARGYTF. The CDR3 DNA follows: TGTGCCAGCAGCCAACAACAGGGGGCGAGAGGCTACACCTTC.

This clone has only one observation. The genes are TRBV7-2 and TRBJ1-2, with D perhaps matching TRBD1 (6 bases). Germline CDR1 is SGHTA and CDR2 is FQGNSA. With 3 bases removed from V and 1 base from J, the gap between germline ends came to 6 bases. The CDR3 is 13 amino acids. CDR3 loop: CASSFRGNYGYTF. CDR3 DNA sequence: TGTGCCAGCAGCTTCAGGGGTAACTATGGCTACACCTTC.

This clone was detected a few times. The chain combines TRBV5-6 with TRBJ1-5; a weak D match, TRBD1 (5 bases). V lost 4 bases to trimming and J lost 5 bases, with 28 bases between them. Germline values: CDR1 SGHDT, CDR2 YYEEEE. There are 19 residues in the CDR3. In DNA form, the CDR3 reads TGTGCCAGCAGCGCCACGGGGGGAGGGGCTGGTTCGGGTCATCAGCCCCAGCATTTT. It translates to CASSATGGGAGSGHQPQHF.

In its sample, this clone was seen a few times. The chain uses TRBV6-6 and TRBJ1-4, with 7 bases matching TRBD1. The CDR3 spans 13 residues. Trimming removed 5 bases from V and 9 bases from J; junction bases left unmatched: 6. Germline loops: CDR1 MNHNY, CDR2 SVGAGI (reference sequence). Written as DNA, the CDR3 is TGTGCCAGCAGTGGGCCAGGGGGTAAAAAACTGTTTTTT. Translation: CASSGPGGKKLFF.

J is TRBJ1-2 and V is TRBV18; D uncertain. CDR1 is KGHSH, CDR2 LQKENI, per germline. Trimming stripped 2 bases from V and 2 bases from J, with 9 bases between. CDR3 size: 14 residues. CDR3 region: CASSPAVQNYGYTF. DNA of the CDR3: TGTGCCAGCTCACCAGCAGTACAGAACTATGGCTACACCTTC. Supplemented by reference TRBV18 and TRBJ1-2, the full variable domain reads NAGVMQNPRHLVRRRGQEARLRCSPMKGHSHVYWYRQLPEEGLKFMVYLQKENIIDESGMPKERFSAEFPKEGPSILRIQQVVRGDSAAYFCASSPAVQNYGYTFGSGTRLTVV.

V gene TRBV27 combines with J gene TRBJ2-3; D not certain. Germline CDR1 is MNHEY and CDR2 is SMNVEV (reference sequence). The CDR3 is made up of 16 amino acids. Trimming removed 2 bases at V and 4 bases at J, with 16 bases between. This chain's CDR3 is CASSLNFSDKSDTQYF. As DNA, the CDR3 is TGTGCCAGCAGTTTAAATTTCTCTGACAAATCAGATACGCAGTATTTT.

This sequence joins TRBV18 and TRBJ1-6; 12 nucleotides line up with TRBD1. The trim removed 3 bases at V and 5 bases at J, leaving 8 bases unmatched. CDR3 size: 18 residues. The germline CDR1 and CDR2 sequences are KGHSH and LQKENI. The CDR3 DNA reads TGTGCCAGCTCACCGGCTCCGGGACAGGGGGCAGATAATTCACCCCTCCACTTT. As protein: CASSPAPGQGADNSPLHF.

The V and J genes are TRBV19 and TRBJ1-2, with D possibly matching TRBD1 (6 bases). This CDR3 has 12 residues. Germline V gives CDR1 LNHDA, CDR2 SQIVND (reference sequence). The germline V and J ends were trimmed by 10 bases and 2 bases, with 11 bases remaining between them. CDR3 in DNA: TGTGCCACTAAACAGGGAAACTATGGCTACACCTTC. Protein sequence: CATKQGNYGYTF.

This rearrangement joins TRBV6-5 to TRBJ1-6; 7 bases are shared with TRBD1. With V trimmed by 8 bases and J by 7 bases, 8 bases remained unmatched. Germline CDR1 is MNHEY and CDR2 is SVGAGI. This CDR3 spans 14 amino acids. The CDR3 bases are TGTGCCAGCGGGGGCCAGGGGGTAAATTCACCCCTCCACTTT. Protein product: CASGGQGVNSPLHF.

J is TRBJ1-1 and V is TRBV11-2; no reliable D call. CDR1 is SGHAT and CDR2 is FQNNGV in the germline V gene. The CDR3 length is 13 residues. Trimming cost V 3 bases and J 4 bases, with 9 bases left between them. The CDR3 spells CASSLWGGTEAFF. In DNA form, the CDR3 reads TGTGCCAGCAGCTTGTGGGGAGGCACTGAAGCTTTCTTT. Looking up the rest from reference TRBV11-2 and TRBJ1-1 gives the full variable domain: EAGVAQSPRYKIIEKRQSVAFWCNPISGHATLYWYQQILGQGPKLLIQFQNNGVVDDSQLPKDRFSAERLKGVDSTLKIQPAKLEDSAVYLCASSLWGGTEAFFGQGTRLTVV.

The chain recombines TRBV7-7 with TRBJ2-2; TRBD1 matches at 7 bases. CDR3 length: 14 residues. Trimming at V came to 5 bases and at J to 4 bases, leaving 4 bases not matched to a gene. Per the germline V gene, CDR1 is SSHAT and CDR2 is FNYEAQ (reference sequence). The CDR3 bases are TGTGCCAGCAGCCCAGACAGGGTCACCGGGGAGCTGTTTTTT. Translated, it gives CASSPDRVTGELFF.

The V call is TRBV29-1, the J call TRBJ2-2; TRBD1 aligns across 9 bases. Trimming removed 6 bases from V and 9 bases from J; junction bases left unmatched: 11. The germline gives CDR1 SQVTM, CDR2 ANQGSEA. This CDR3 spans 14 amino acids. CDR3 coding DNA: TGCAGCGTACCGGGACAGGGTACACACCGGGAGCTGTTTTTT. It encodes CSVPGQGTHRELFF.